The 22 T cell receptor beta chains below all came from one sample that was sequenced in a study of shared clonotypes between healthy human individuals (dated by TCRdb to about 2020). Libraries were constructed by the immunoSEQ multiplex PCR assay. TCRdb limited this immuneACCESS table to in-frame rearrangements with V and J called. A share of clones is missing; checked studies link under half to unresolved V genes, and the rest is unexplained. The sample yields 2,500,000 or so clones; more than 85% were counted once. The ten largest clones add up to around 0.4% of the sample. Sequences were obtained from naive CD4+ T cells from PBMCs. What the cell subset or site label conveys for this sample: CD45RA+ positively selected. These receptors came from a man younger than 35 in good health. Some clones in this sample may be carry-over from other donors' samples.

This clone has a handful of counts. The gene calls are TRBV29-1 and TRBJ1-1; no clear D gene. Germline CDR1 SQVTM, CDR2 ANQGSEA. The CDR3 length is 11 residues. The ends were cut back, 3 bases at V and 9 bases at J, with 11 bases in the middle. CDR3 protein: CSVDLPEKAFF. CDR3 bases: TGCAGCGTTGACCTCCCGGAGAAAGCTTTCTTT.

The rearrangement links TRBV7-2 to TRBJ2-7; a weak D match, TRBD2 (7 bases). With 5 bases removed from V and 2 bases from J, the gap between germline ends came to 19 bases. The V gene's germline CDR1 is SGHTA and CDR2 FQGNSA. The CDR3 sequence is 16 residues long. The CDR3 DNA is TGTGCCAGCAGCGTAGGGGGGGGCCCTGTAACCTACGAGCAGTACTTC. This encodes CASSVGGGPVTYEQYF. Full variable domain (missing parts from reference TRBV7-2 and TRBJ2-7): GAGVSQSPSNKVTEKGKDVELRCDPISGHTALYWYRQSLGQGLEFLIYFQGNSAPDKSGLPSDRFSAERTGGSVSTLTIQRTQQEDSAVYLCASSVGGGPVTYEQYFGPGTRLTVT.

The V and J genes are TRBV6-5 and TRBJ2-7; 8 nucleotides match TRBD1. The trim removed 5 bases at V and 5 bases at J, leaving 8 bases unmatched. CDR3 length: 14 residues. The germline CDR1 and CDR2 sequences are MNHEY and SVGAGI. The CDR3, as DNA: TGTGCCAGCAGTACCGGGACAGGAAGCCACGAGCAGTACTTC. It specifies CASSTGTGSHEQYF.

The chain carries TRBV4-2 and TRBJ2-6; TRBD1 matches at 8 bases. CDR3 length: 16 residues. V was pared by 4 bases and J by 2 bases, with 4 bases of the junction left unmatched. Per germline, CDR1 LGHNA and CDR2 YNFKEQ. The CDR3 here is CASSPTGVAGANVLTF. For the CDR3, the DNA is TGTGCCAGCAGCCCGACAGGGGTGGCTGGGGCCAACGTCCTGACTTTC.

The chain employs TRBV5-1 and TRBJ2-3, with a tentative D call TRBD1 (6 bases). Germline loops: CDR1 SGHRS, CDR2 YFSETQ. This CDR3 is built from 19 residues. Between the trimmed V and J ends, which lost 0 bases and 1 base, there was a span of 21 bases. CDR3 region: CASSLAYSHTSGGTDTQYF. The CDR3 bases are TGCGCCAGCAGCTTGGCCTACAGTCATACCTCAGGGGGCACAGATACGCAGTATTTT.

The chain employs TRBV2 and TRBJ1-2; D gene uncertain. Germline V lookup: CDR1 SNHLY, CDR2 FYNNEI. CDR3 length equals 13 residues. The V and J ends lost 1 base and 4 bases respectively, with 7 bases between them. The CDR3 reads CASSEDGLYGYTF. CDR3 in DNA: TGTGCCAGCAGTGAAGACGGTCTCTATGGCTACACCTTC.

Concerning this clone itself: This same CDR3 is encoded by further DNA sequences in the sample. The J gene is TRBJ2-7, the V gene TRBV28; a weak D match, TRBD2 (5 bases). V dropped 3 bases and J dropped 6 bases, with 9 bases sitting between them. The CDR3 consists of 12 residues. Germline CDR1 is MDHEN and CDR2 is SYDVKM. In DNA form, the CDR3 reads TGTGCCAGCAGTTTTTCGGGGTCCGAGCAGTACTTC. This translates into CASSFSGSEQYF.

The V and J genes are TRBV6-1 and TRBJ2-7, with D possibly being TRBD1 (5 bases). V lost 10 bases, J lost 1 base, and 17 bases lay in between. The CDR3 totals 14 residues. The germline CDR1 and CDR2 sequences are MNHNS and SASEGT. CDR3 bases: TGTGCCACCCAGTTCAGGGCCTATTCCTACGAGCAGTACTTC. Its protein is CATQFRAYSYEQYF.

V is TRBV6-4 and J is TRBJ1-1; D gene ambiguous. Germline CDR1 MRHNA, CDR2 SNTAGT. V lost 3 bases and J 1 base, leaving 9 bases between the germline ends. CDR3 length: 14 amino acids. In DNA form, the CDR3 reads TGTGCCAGCAGTGATAGGGCGGGGAACACTGAAGCTTTCTTT. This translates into CASSDRAGNTEAFF.

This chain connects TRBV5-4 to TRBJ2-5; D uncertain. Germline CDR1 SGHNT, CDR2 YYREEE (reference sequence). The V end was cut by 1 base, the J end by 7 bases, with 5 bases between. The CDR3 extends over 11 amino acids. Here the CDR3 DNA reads TGTGCCAGCAGCTTGAAGGGGACCCAGTACTTC. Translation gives CASSLKGTQYF.

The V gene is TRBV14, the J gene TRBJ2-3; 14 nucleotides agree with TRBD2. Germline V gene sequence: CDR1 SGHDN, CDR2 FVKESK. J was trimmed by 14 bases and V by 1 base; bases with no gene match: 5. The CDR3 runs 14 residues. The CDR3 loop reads CASSQVTSGRARYF. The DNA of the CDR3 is TGTGCCAGCAGCCAAGTGACTAGCGGGAGGGCCCGGTATTTT.

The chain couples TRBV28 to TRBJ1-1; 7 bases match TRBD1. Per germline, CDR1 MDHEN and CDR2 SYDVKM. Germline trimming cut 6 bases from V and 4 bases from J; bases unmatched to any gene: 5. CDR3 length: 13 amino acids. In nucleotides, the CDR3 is TGTGCCAGCAGCCAGGGGGGGTCCACTGAAGCTTTCTTT. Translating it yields CASSQGGSTEAFF.

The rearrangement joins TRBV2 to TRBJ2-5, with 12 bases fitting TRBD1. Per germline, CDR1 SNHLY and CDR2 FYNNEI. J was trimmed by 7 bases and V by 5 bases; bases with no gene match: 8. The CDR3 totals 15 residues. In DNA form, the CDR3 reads TGTGCCAGCAGTTTAACTGGGACAGGGGGCCGGACCCAGTACTTC. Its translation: CASSLTGTGGRTQYF. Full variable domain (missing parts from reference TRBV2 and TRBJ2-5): EPEVTQTPSHQVTQMGQEVILRCVPISNHLYFYWYRQILGQKVEFLVSFYNNEISEKSEIFDDQFSVERPDGSNFTLKIRSTKLEDSAMYFCASSLTGTGGRTQYFGPGTRLLVL.

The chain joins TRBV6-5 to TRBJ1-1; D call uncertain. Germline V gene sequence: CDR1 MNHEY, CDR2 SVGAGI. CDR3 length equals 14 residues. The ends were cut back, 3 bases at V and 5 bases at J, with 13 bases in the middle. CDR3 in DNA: TGTGCCAGCAGTTATAGGCAGTCGCGGACTGAAGCTTTCTTT. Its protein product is CASSYRQSRTEAFF.

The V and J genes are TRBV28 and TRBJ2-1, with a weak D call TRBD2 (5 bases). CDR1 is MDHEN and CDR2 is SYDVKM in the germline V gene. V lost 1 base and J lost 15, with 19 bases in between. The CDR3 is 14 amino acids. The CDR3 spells CASSLSTTGRGRFF. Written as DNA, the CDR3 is TGTGCCAGCAGTTTATCCACCACCGGCCGGGGTCGGTTCTTC.

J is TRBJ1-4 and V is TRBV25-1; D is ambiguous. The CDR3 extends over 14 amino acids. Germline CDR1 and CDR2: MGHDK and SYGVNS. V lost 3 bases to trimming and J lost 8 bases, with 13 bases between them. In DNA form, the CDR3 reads TGTGCCAGCAGTGAGCTTCGGAAAGCCGAAAAACTGTTTTTT. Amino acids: CASSELRKAEKLFF.

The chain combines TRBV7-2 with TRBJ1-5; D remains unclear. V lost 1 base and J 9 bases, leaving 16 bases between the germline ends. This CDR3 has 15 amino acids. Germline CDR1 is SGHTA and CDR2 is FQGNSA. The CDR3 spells CASSLELVAPGPQHF. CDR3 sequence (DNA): TGTGCCAGCAGCTTAGAATTAGTGGCCCCGGGGCCCCAGCATTTT.

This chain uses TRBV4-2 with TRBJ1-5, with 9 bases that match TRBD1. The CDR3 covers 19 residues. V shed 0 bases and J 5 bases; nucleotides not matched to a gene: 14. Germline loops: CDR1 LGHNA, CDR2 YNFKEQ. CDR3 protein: CASSQDPGQGRSVHQPQHF. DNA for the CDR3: TGTGCCAGCAGCCAAGATCCGGGACAGGGAAGATCAGTCCATCAGCCCCAGCATTTT.

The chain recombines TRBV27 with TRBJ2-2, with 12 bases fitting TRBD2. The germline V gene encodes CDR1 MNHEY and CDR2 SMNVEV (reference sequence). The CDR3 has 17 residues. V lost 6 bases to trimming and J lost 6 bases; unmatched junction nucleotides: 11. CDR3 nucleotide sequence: TGTGCCAGCAGGACCGGGACTAGCGGGTGGGGATCCGGGGAGCTGTTTTTT. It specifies CASRTGTSGWGSGELFF.

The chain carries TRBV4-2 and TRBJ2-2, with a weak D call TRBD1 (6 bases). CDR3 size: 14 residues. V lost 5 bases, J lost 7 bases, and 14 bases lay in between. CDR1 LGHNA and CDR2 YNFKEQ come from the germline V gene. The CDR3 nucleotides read TGTGCCAGCAGCGTAGACAGGTACTACGGGGAGCTGTTTTTT. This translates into CASSVDRYYGELFF.

CDR3 sequence: CASSLSTGSTDTQYF. CDR3 in DNA: TGTGCCAGCAGCTTATCCACAGGTAGCACAGATACGCAGTATTTT. The V call is TRBV7-8, the J call TRBJ2-3; D is possibly TRBD1 (5 bases). This CDR3 comprises 15 residues. Trimming stripped 2 bases from V and 0 bases from J, with 9 bases between. Germline-derived CDR1 and CDR2 are SGHVS and FQNEAQ. The complete variable domain, with remaining parts taken from reference TRBV7-8 and TRBJ2-3, reads GAGVSQSPRYKVAKRGQDVALRCDPISGHVSLFWYQQALGQGPEFLTYFQNEAQLDKSGLPSDRFFAERPEGSVSTLKIQRTQQEDSAVYLCASSLSTGSTDTQYFGPGTRLTVL.

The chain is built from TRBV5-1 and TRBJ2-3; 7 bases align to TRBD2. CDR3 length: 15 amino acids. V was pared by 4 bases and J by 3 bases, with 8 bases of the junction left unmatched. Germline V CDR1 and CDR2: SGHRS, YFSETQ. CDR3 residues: CASSPGGIGTDTQYF. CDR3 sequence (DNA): TGCGCCAGCAGCCCGGGGGGAATTGGGACAGATACGCAGTATTTT.